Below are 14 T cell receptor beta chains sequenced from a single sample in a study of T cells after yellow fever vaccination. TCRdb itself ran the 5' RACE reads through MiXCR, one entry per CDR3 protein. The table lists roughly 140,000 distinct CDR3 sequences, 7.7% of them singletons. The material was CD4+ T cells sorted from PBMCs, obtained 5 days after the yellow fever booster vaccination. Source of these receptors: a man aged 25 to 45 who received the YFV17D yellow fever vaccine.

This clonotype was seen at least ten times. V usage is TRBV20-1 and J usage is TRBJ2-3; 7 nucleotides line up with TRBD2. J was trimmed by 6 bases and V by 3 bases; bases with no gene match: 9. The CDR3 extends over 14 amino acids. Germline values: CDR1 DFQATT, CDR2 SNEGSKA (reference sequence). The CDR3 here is CSASFAGVSDTQYF. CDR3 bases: TGCAGTGCTAGCTTTGCGGGAGTTTCCGATACGCAGTATTTT.

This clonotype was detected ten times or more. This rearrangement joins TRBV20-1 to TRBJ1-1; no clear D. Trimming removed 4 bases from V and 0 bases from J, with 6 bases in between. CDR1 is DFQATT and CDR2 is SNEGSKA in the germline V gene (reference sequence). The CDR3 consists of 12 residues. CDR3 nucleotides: TGCAGTGCTACTACAGTGAACACTGAAGCTTTCTTT. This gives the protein CSATTVNTEAFF.

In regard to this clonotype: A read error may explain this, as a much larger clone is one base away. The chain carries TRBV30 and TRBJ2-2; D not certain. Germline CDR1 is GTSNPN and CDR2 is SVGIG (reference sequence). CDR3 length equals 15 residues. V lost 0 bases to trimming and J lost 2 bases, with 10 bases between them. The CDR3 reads CAWSVRDRNTGELFF. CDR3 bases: TGTGCCTGGAGTGTAAGAGACCGAAACACCGGGGAGCTGTTTTTT.

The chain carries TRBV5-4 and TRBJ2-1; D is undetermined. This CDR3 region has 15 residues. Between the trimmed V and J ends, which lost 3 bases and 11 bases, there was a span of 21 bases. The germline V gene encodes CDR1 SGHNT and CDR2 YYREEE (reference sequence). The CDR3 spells CASSSQSSSAVKQFF. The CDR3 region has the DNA TGTGCCAGCAGCTCCCAAAGCTCGAGCGCAGTCAAGCAGTTCTTC.

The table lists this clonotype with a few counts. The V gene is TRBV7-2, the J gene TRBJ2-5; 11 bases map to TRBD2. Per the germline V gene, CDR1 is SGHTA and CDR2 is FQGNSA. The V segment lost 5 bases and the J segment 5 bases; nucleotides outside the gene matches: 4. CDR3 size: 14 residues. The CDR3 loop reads CASSRLAGRETQYF. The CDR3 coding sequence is TGTGCCAGCAGCCGACTAGCGGGGAGGGAGACCCAGTACTTC. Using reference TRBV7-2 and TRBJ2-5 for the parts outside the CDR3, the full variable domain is GAGVSQSPSNKVTEKGKDVELRCDPISGHTALYWYRQSLGQGLEFLIYFQGNSAPDKSGLPSDRFSAERTGGSVSTLTIQRTQQEDSAVYLCASSRLAGRETQYFGPGTRLLVL.

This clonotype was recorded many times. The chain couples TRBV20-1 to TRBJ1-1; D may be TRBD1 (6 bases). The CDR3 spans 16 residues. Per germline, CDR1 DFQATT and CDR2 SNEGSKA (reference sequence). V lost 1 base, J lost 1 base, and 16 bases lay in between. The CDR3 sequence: CSARGPPGHGNTEAFF. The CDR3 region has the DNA TGCAGTGCTAGAGGACCTCCGGGACACGGGAACACTGAAGCTTTCTTT.

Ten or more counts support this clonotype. CDR3 amino acids: CSARIVQETQYF. The CDR3 region has the DNA TGCAGTGCTAGAATTGTGCAAGAGACCCAGTACTTC. V gene TRBV20-1 combines with J gene TRBJ2-5; D is unresolved. The CDR3 covers 12 residues. Germline lookup yields CDR1 DFQATT and CDR2 SNEGSKA (reference sequence). Trimming took 2 bases from V and 2 from J, leaving 6 bases between them.

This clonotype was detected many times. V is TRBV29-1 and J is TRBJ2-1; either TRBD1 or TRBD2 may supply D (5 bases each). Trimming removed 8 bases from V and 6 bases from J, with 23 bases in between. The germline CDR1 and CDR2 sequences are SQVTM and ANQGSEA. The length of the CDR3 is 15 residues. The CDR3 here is CSSSGWTHGLNEQFF. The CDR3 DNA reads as TGCAGCTCCAGTGGTTGGACACACGGACTCAATGAGCAGTTCTTC.

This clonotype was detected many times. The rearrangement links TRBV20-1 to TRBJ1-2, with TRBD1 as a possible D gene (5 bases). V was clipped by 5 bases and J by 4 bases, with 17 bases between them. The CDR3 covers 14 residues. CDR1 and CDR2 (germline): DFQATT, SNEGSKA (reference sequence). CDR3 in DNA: TGCAGTGCTTGGGGGAGGGCCTTGTTCTATGGCTACACCTTC. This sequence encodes CSAWGRALFYGYTF.

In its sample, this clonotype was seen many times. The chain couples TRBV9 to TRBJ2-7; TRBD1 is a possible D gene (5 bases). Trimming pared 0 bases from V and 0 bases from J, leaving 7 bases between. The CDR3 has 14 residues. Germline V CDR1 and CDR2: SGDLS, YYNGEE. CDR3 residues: CASSVDGASYEQYF. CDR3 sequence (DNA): TGTGCCAGCAGCGTAGATGGGGCCTCCTACGAGCAGTACTTC.

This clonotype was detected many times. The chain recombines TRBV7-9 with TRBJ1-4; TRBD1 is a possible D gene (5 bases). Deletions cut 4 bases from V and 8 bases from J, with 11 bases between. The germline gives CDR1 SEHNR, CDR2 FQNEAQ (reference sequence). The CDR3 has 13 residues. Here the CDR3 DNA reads TGTGCCAGCAGCTCTCCGGGACCCGAAAAACTGTTTTTT. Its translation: CASSSPGPEKLFF.

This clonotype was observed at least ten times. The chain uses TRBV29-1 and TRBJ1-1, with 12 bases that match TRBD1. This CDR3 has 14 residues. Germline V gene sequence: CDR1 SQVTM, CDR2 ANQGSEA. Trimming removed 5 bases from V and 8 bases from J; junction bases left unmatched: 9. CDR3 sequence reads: CSVSSGQGAREAFF. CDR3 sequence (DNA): TGCAGCGTTAGTTCGGGACAGGGGGCTAGAGAAGCTTTCTTT.

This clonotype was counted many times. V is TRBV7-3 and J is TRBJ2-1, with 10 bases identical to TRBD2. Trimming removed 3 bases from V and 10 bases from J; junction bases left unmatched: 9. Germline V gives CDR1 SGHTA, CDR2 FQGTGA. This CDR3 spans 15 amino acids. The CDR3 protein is CASSLELAGRGEQFF. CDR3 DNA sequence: TGTGCCAGCAGCTTGGAACTAGCGGGAAGGGGAGAGCAGTTCTTC.

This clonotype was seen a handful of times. CDR3 DNA sequence: TGTGCCAGCAGCTCCGGGACAGCCGGGGACTACGAGCAGTACTTC. It specifies CASSSGTAGDYEQYF. The rearrangement uses TRBV11-3 and TRBJ2-7; 7 bases agree with TRBD1. The CDR3 consists of 15 residues. V trimming: 4 bases; J trimming: 3 bases; junction bases outside the gene matches: 9. Germline V lookup: CDR1 SGHNT, CDR2 YENEEA.